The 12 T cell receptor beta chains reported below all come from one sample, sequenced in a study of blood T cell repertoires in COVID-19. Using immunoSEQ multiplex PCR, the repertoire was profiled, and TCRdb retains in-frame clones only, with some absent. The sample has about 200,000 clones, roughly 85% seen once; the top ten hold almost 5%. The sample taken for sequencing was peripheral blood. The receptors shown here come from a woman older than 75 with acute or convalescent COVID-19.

Here the CDR3 reads CASSQDWREVSYEQYF. In nucleotides, the CDR3 is TGCGCCAGCAGCCAGGACTGGCGGGAGGTCTCCTACGAGCAGTACTTC. The gene calls are TRBV4-3 and TRBJ2-7; the match to TRBD2 covers 8 bases. Per germline, CDR1 LGHNA and CDR2 YSLEER. Losses at the gene ends were 3 bases for V and 0 bases for J; bases not matched to a gene: 7. The CDR3 is made up of 16 amino acids.

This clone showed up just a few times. CDR3 bases: TGCAGTGCTAGTGTACAGGGGTTACGTGAGGGCTACACCTTC. This translates into CSASVQGLREGYTF. V usage is TRBV20-1 and J usage is TRBJ1-2; 7 bases map to TRBD1. V shed 3 bases, J shed 8 bases, and the junction held 12 bases outside the gene matches. The CDR3 runs 14 residues. The germline V gene has CDR1 DFQATT and CDR2 SNEGSKA (reference sequence).

CDR3 in amino acids: CASSLSYGAYEQYF. The CDR3 DNA is TGTGCCAGCAGTTTATCATACGGGGCCTACGAGCAGTACTTC. V gene TRBV27 combines with J gene TRBJ2-7; the D gene is possibly TRBD2 (5 bases). V gave up 0 bases and J gave up 2 bases, with 8 bases separating them. Germline CDR1 and CDR2: MNHEY and SMNVEV (reference sequence). CDR3 length equals 14 residues.

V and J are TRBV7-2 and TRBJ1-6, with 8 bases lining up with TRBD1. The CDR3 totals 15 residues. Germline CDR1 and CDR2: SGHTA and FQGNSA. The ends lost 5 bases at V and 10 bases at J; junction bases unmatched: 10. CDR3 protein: CASSPQAGGQSPLHF. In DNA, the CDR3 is TGTGCCAGCAGCCCCCAGGCAGGGGGCCAATCACCCCTCCACTTT.

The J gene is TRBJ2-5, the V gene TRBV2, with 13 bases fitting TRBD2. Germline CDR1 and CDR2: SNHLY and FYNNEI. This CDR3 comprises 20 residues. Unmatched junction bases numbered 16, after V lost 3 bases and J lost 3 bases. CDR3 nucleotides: TGTGCCAGCAGTGAGCCTGGTAGACTAGCGGGAGGTTCGGCCAAAGAGACCCAGTACTTC. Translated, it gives CASSEPGRLAGGSAKETQYF.

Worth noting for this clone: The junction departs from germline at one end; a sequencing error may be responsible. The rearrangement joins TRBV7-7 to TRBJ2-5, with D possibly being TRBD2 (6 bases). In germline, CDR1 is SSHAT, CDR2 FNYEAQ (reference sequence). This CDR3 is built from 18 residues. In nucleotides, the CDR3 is TGTGCTAGCAGCTTAGGAGTTCCGGGGTCTAGCGTGCAAGAGACCCAGTACTTC. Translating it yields CASSLGVPGSSVQETQYF.

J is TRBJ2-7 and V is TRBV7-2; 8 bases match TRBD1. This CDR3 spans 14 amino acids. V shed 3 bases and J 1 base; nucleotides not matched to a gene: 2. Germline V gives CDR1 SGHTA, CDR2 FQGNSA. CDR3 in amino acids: CASSLTGASYEQYF. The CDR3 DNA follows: TGTGCCAGCAGCTTGACAGGGGCATCCTACGAGCAGTACTTC.

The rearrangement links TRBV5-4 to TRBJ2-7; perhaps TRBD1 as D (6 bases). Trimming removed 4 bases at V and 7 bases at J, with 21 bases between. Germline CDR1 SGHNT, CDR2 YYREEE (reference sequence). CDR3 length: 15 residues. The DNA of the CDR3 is TGTGCCAGCAGCCTCCGGGACACCCTTGATAGGGAGCAGTACTTC. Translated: CASSLRDTLDREQYF.

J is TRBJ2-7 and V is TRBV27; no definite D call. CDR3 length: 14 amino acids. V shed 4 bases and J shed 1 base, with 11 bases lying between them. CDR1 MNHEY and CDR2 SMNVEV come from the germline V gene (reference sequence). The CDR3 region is CASSSRSSSYEQYF. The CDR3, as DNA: TGTGCCAGCAGTTCCAGGTCTTCTTCCTACGAGCAGTACTTC.

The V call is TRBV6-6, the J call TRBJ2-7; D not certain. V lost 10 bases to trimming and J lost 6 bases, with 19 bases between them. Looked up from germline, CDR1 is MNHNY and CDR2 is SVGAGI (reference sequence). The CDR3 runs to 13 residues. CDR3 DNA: TGTGCCACCACACTGAGTGATGAGCGCGAGCAGTACTTC. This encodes CATTLSDEREQYF.

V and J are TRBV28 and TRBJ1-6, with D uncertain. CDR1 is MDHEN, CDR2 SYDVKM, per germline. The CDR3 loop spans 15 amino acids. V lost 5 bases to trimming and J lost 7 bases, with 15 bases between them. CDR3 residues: CASSQQDGGNSPLHF. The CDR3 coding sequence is TGTGCCAGCAGTCAACAAGACGGAGGGAATTCACCCCTCCACTTT.

As DNA, the CDR3 is TGTGCCAGCGGACAGGGGATTAGCAATCAGCCCCAGCATTTT. Translation: CASGQGISNQPQHF. V usage is TRBV2 and J usage is TRBJ1-5; 9 nucleotides line up with TRBD1. The germline V gene has CDR1 SNHLY and CDR2 FYNNEI. After removal of 8 bases from V and 0 bases from J, the junction contained 2 bases not matched to a gene. CDR3 length: 14 residues.